The next 7 T cell receptor beta chains were all read from a single sample in a study of blood T cell repertoires in COVID-19. Only in-frame clones appear in the TCRdb table, and some are missing; sequencing was by immunoSEQ multiplex PCR. The sample has 250,000 to 350,000 clones; about 87% are singletons. The source material was peripheral blood. These receptors originate from a woman in her twenties or thirties who had recovered from COVID-19.

This clone was seen a handful of times. The chain links TRBV27 to TRBJ1-1; TRBD1 is a possible D gene (5 bases). Trimming left V 6 bases short and J 0 bases short, with 20 bases between. The CDR3 is 17 amino acids. Looked up from germline, CDR1 is MNHEY and CDR2 is SMNVEV (reference sequence). CDR3 in DNA: TGTGCCAGCAGCCACCCCAGGGCCCTGAACTTGAACACTGAAGCTTTCTTT. It is translated as CASSHPRALNLNTEAFF.

This clone came up once. This sequence joins TRBV5-4 and TRBJ2-3; D unresolved. CDR3 size: 13 residues. From germline, CDR1 is SGHNT and CDR2 YYREEE (reference sequence). The V and J ends lost 3 bases and 5 bases respectively, with 10 bases between them. CDR3 amino acids: CASSSDSRDTQYF. CDR3 coding DNA: TGTGCCAGCAGCTCTGACTCCAGAGATACGCAGTATTTT.

The V gene is TRBV6-5, the J gene TRBJ2-7, with D perhaps matching TRBD1 (5 bases). V dropped 6 bases and J dropped 3 bases, with 18 bases sitting between them. The CDR3 sequence is 15 residues long. The germline V gene encodes CDR1 MNHEY and CDR2 SVGAGI. The CDR3 DNA reads as TGTGCCAGCAGGGCCGTGACGACAGCCCTCTACGAGCAGTACTTC. Its translation is CASRAVTTALYEQYF.

The J gene is TRBJ1-4, the V gene TRBV5-4, with D perhaps TRBD1 (6 bases). Trimming removed 6 bases from V and 3 bases from J, with 12 bases in between. Germline V gives CDR1 SGHNT, CDR2 YYREEE (reference sequence). The CDR3 runs to 14 residues. DNA of the CDR3: TGTGCCAGCAAAGGGGACATCGCTAATGAAAAACTGTTTTTT. This encodes CASKGDIANEKLFF. The entire variable domain, with the rest obtained from reference TRBV5-4 and TRBJ1-4, is as follows: ETGVTQSPTHLIKTRGQQVTLRCSSQSGHNTVSWYQQALGQGPQFIFQYYREEENGRGNFPPRFSGLQFPNYSSELNVNALELDDSALYLCASKGDIANEKLFFGSGTQLSVL.

The chain is built from TRBV5-1 and TRBJ2-7; 7 nucleotides agree with TRBD1. The germline CDR1 and CDR2 sequences are SGHRS and YFSETQ. Trimming at V came to 4 bases and at J to 2 bases, leaving 9 bases not matched to a gene. The CDR3 has 15 amino acids. The CDR3 nucleotides read TGCGCCAGCAGCATCCGGGACAGCGGCGCCTACGAGCAGTACTTC. Translating gives CASSIRDSGAYEQYF.

This chain links TRBV7-2 with TRBJ2-5; maybe TRBD2 (6 bases). The CDR3 extends over 15 amino acids. Per the germline V gene, CDR1 is SGHTA and CDR2 is FQGNSA. V was pared by 6 bases and J by 2 bases, with 16 bases between. This CDR3 is CASRDPGDGQETQYF. CDR3 coding DNA: TGTGCCAGCAGGGACCCGGGGGATGGGCAAGAGACCCAGTACTTC.

Concerning this clone: Other DNA sequences of this sample code for an identical CDR3. The chain couples TRBV18 to TRBJ1-1, with TRBD1 matching over 8 bases. The germline gives CDR1 KGHSH, CDR2 LQKENI. This CDR3 has 14 residues. V shed 2 bases, J shed 4 bases, and the junction held 3 bases outside the gene matches. In nucleotides, the CDR3 is TGTGCCAGCTCACCAAGACAGGGGAGCACTGAAGCTTTCTTT. Translating gives CASSPRQGSTEAFF. Full variable domain (rest looked up from reference TRBV18 and TRBJ1-1): NAGVMQNPRHLVRRRGQEARLRCSPMKGHSHVYWYRQLPEEGLKFMVYLQKENIIDESGMPKERFSAEFPKEGPSILRIQQVVRGDSAAYFCASSPRQGSTEAFFGQGTRLTVV.